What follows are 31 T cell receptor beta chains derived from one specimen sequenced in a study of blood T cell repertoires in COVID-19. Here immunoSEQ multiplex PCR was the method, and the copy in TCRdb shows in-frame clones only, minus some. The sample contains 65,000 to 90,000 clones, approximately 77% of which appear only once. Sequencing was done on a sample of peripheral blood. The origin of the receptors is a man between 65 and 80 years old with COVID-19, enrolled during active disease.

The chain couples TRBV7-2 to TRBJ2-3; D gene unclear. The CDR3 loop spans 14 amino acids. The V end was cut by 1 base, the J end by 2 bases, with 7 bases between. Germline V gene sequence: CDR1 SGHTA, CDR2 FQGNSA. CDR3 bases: TGTGCCAGCAGCTTAGGGGCGTTCACAGATACGCAGTATTTT. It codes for CASSLGAFTDTQYF.

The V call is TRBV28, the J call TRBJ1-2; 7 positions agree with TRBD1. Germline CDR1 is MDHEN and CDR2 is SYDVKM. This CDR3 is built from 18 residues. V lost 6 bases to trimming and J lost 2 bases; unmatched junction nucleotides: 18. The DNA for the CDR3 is TGTGCCAGCAGCTCCCTTACAGGGGCCTATGATTACAACTATGGCTACACCTTC. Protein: CASSSLTGAYDYNYGYTF.

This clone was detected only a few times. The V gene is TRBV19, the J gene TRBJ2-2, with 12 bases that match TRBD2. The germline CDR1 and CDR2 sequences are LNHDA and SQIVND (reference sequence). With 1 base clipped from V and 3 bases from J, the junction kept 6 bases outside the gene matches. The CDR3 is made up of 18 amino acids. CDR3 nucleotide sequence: TGTGCCAGTAGTATAGGACTAGCGGGAGTTTTCGACACCGGGGAGCTGTTTTTT. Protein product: CASSIGLAGVFDTGELFF.

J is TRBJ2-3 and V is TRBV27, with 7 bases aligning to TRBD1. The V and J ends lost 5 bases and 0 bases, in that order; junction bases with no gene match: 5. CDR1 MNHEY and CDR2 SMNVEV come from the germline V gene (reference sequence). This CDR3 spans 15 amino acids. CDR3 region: CASSRTGASTDTQYF. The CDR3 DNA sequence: TGTGCCAGCAGTCGCACAGGGGCTAGCACAGATACGCAGTATTTT.

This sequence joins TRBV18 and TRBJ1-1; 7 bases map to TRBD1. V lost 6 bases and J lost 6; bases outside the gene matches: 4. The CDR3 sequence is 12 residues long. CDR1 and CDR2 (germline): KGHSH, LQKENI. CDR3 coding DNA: TGTGCCAGCTCCCCGGGACAGCCTGAAGCTTTCTTT. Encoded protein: CASSPGQPEAFF.

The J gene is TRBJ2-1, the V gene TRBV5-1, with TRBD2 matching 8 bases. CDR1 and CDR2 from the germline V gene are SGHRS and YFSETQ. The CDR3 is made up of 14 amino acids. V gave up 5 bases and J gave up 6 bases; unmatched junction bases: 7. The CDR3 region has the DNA TGCGCCAGCAGGCGGGGGGACTTGACCAATGAGCAGTTCTTC. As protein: CASRRGDLTNEQFF.

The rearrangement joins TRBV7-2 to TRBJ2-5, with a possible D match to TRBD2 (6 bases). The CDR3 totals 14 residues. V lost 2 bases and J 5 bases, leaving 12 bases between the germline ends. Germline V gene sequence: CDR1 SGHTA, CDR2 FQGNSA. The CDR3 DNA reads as TGTGCCAGCAGCTTACGATCTAGCGAGGAGACCCAGTACTTC. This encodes CASSLRSSEETQYF.

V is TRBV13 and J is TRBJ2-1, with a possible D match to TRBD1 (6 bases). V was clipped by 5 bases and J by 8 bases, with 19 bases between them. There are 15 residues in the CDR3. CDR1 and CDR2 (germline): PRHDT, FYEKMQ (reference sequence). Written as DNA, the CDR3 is TGTGCCAGCAGCAGTGGGGGCTCTAGCCCCGATGAGCAGTTCTTC. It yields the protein CASSSGGSSPDEQFF.

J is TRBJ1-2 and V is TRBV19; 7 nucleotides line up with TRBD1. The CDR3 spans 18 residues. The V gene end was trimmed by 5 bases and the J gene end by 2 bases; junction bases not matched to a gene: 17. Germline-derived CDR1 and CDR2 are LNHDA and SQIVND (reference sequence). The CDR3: CASSFRPGTARGNYGYTF. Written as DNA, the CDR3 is TGTGCCAGTAGTTTTCGTCCCGGGACAGCCCGCGGGAACTATGGCTACACCTTC.

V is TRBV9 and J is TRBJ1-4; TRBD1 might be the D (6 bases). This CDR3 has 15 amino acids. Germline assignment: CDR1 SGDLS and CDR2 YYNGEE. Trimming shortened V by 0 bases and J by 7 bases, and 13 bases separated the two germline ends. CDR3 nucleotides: TGTGCCAGCAGCGTAGCGGGGGGCACGGGTGAAAAACTGTTTTTT. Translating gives CASSVAGGTGEKLFF.

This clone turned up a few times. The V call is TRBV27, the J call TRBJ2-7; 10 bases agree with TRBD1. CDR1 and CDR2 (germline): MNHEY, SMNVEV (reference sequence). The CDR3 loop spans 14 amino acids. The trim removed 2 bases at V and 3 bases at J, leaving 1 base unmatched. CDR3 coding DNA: TGTGCCAGCAGTTTAGGACAGGGGGGCTACGAGCAGTACTTC. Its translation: CASSLGQGGYEQYF.

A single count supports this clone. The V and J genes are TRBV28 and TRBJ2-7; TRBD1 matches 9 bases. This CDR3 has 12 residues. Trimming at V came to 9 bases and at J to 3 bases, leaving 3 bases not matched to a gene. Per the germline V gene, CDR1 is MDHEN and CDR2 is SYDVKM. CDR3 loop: CASGTGNYEQYF. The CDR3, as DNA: TGTGCCAGTGGGACAGGGAACTACGAGCAGTACTTC.

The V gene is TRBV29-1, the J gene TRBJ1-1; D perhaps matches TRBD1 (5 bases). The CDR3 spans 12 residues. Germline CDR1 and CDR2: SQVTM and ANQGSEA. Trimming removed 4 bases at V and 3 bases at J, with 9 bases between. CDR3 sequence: CSVVQGDTEAFF. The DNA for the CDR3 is TGCAGCGTTGTTCAGGGTGACACTGAAGCTTTCTTT. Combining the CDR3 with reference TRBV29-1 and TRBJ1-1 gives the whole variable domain SAVISQKPSRDICQRGTSLTIQCQVDSQVTMMFWYRQQPGQSLTLIATANQGSEATYESGFVIDKFPISRPNLTFSTLTVSNMSPEDSSIYLCSVVQGDTEAFFGQGTRLTVV.

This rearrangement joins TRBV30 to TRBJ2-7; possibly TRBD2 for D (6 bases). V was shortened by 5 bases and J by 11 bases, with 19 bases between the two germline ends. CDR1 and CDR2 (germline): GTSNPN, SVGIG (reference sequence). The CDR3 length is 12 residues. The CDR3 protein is CAWGSVRREKYF. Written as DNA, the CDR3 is TGTGCCTGGGGGTCCGTTAGGAGGGAAAAGTACTTC.

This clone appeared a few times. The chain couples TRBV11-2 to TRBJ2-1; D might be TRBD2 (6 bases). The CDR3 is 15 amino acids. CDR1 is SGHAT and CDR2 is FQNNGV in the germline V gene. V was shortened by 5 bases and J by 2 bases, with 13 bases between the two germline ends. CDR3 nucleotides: TGTGCCAGCAGCCCTTTAGCGGCCCCCTACAATGAGCAGTTCTTC. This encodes CASSPLAAPYNEQFF.

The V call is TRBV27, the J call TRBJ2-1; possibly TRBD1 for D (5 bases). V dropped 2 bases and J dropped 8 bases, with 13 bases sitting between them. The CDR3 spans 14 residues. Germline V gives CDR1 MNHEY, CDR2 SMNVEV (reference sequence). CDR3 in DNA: TGTGCCAGCAGTTTACTGGACATCTCTGATGAGCAGTTCTTC. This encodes CASSLLDISDEQFF.

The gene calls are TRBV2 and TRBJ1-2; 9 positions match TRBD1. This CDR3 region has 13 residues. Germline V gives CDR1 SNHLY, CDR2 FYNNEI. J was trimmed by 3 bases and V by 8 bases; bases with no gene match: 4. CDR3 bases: TGTGCCAGCGGACAGGGGTCGGACTATGGCTACACCTTC. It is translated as CASGQGSDYGYTF.

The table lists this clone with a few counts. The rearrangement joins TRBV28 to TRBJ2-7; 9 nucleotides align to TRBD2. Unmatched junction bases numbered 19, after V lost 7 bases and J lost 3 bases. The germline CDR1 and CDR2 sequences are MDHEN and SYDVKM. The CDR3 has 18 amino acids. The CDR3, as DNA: TGTGCCAGCACCCGAAGGGGCGGGAGGGCAACCCAACGCTACGAGCAGTACTTC. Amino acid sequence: CASTRRGGRATQRYEQYF.

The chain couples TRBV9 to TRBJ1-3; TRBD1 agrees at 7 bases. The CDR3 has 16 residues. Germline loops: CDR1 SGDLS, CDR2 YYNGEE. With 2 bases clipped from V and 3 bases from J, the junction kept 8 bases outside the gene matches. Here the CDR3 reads CASSVVGDRDGNTIYF. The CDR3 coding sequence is TGTGCCAGCAGCGTGGTTGGGGACAGAGATGGAAACACCATATATTTT.

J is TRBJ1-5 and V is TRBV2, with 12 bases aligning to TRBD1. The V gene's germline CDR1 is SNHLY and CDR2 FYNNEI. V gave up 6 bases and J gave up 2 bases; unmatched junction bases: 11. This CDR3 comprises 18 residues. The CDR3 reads CASRPGQGASVGNQPQHF. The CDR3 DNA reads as TGTGCCAGCAGACCGGGACAGGGGGCATCGGTTGGCAATCAGCCCCAGCATTTT.

The CDR3 is CATSRYPRDRGRNSPLHF. As DNA, the CDR3 is TGTGCCACCAGCAGATACCCCCGGGACAGGGGGCGAAATTCACCCCTCCACTTT. The V call is TRBV15, the J call TRBJ1-6, with 12 bases matching TRBD1. Trimming cost V 2 bases and J 7 bases; bases outside gene matches: 9. Germline V gives CDR1 LNHNV, CDR2 YYDKDF (reference sequence). CDR3 length: 18 residues.

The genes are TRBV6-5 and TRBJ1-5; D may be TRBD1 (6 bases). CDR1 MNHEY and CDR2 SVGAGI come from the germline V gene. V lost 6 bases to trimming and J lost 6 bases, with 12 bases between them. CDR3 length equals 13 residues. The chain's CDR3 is CASRKQGSQPQHF. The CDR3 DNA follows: TGTGCCAGCAGAAAACAGGGCAGTCAGCCCCAGCATTTT.

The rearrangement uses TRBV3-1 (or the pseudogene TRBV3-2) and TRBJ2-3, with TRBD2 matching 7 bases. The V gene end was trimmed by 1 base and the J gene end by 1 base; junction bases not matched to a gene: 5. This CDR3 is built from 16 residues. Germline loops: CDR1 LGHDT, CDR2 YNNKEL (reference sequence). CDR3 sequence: CASSQVGGIGTDTQYF. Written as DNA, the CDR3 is TGTGCCAGCAGCCAAGTCGGGGGGATCGGCACAGATACGCAGTATTTT.

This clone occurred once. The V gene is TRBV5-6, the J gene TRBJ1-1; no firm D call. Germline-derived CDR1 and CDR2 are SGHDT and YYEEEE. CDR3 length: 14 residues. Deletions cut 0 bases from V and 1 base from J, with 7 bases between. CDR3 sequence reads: CASSLGLANTEAFF. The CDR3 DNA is TGTGCCAGCAGCTTGGGGCTGGCGAACACTGAAGCTTTCTTT.

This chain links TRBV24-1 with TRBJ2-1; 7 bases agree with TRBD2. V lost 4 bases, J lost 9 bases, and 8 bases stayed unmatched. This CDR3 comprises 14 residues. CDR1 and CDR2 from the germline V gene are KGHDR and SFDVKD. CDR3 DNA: TGTGCCACCAGTGACAAGGGGCGGACTAGTGAGCAGTTCTTC. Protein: CATSDKGRTSEQFF.

CDR3 DNA sequence: TGTGCCAGCAGTTTCTTGTCTTCCGTCACTGAAGCTTTCTTT. Its protein is CASSFLSSVTEAFF. The V call is TRBV28, the J call TRBJ1-1; D gene unclear. Germline loops: CDR1 MDHEN, CDR2 SYDVKM. The CDR3 consists of 14 residues. V dropped 3 bases and J dropped 4 bases, with 12 bases sitting between them. Complete variable domain (other parts from reference TRBV28 and TRBJ1-1): DVKVTQSSRYLVKRTGEKVFLECVQDMDHENMFWYRQDPGLGLRLIYFSYDVKMKEKGDIPEGYSVSREKKERFSLILESASTNQTSMYLCASSFLSSVTEAFFGQGTRLTVV.

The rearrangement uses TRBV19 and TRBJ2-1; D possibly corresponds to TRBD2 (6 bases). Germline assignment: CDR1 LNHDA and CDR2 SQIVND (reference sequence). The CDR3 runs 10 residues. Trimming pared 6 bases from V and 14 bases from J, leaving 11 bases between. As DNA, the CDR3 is TGTGCCAGTAGCGGGGCGGGAAAGTTCTTC. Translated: CASSGAGKFF.

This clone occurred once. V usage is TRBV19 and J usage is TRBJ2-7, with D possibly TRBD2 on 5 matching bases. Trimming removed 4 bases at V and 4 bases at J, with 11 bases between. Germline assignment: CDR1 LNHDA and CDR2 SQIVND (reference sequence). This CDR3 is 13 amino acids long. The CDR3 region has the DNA TGTGCCAGTAGTAGGGCAGACTATTACGAGCAGTACTTC. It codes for CASSRADYYEQYF.

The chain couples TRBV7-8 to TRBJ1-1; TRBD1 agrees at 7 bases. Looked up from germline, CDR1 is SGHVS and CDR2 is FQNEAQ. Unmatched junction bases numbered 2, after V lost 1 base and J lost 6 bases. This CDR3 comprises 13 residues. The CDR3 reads CASSLGQGAEAFF. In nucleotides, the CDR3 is TGTGCCAGCAGCTTAGGACAGGGCGCTGAAGCTTTCTTT.

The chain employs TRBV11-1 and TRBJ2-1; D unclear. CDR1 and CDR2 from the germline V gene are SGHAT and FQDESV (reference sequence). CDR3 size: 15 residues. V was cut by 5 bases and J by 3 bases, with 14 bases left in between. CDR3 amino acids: CASSGLAESYNEQFF. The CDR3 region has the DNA TGTGCCAGCAGCGGTCTGGCGGAAAGCTACAATGAGCAGTTCTTC.

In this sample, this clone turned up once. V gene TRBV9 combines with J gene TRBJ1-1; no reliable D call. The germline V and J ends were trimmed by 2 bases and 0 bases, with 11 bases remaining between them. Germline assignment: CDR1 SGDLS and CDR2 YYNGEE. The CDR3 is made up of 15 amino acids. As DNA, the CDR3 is TGTGCCAGCAGCGTTGGCGGTTCTATGAACACTGAAGCTTTCTTT. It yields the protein CASSVGGSMNTEAFF. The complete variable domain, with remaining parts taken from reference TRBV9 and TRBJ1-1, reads DSGVTQTPKHLITATGQRVTLRCSPRSGDLSVYWYQQSLDQGLQFLIQYYNGEERAKGNILERFSAQQFPDLHSELNLSSLELGDSALYFCASSVGGSMNTEAFFGQGTRLTVV.